The next 12 T cell receptor beta chains were all read from a single sample in a study of Tregs in tolerant kidney transplant recipients. Produced via immunoSEQ multiplex PCR; TCRdb's table is partial and in-frame only. Recorded for this sample: 25,000 or so clones. Recipients received nonmyeloablative bone marrow transplants from related graft donors, with transient mixed chimerism. Sequences were derived from CD4+ T cells from blood (PBMCs), sampled 6 months after the transplant. Every receptor here comes from a human patient who received a combined kidney and bone marrow transplant. These T cells may partly come from the graft donor.

About this clone itself: The read terminates 3 residues before the CDR3 end, so the remaining end is supplied by the germline J gene. The genes are TRBV18 and TRBJ2-7; tentative D call: TRBD1 (5 bases). The CDR3 covers 14 residues. Trimming removed 2 bases at V and 3 bases at J, with 11 bases between. CDR1 is KGHSH and CDR2 is LQKENI in the germline V gene. The CDR3 DNA, read in part, is TGTGCCAGCTCACCAGAAAGGCAGGGCTACGAG. Encoded protein: CASSPERQGYE. The entire CDR3 sequence reads CASSPERQGYEQYF. Complete variable domain (other parts from reference TRBV18 and TRBJ2-7): NAGVMQNPRHLVRRRGQEARLRCSPMKGHSHVYWYRQLPEEGLKFMVYLQKENIIDESGMPKERFSAEFPKEGPSILRIQQVVRGDSAAYFCASSPERQGYEQYFGPGTRLTVT.

Turning to this clone: The read ends 3 residues shy of where the CDR3 ends; the end is completed using the germline J gene. The chain recombines TRBV20-1 with TRBJ2-5; a possible D gene is TRBD2 (6 bases). This CDR3 region has 14 residues. The germline gives CDR1 DFQATT, CDR2 SNEGSKA (reference sequence). Between the trimmed V and J ends, which lost 5 bases and 2 bases, there was a span of 15 bases. CDR3 amino acids: CSAGSGTAQETQYF. The DNA read from the CDR3 is TGCAGTGCTGGGTCCGGGACTGCGCAAGAGACC.

About this clone itself: The sequenced fragment ends 3 residues before the CDR3 boundary, so the rest is inferred from the germline J gene. The gene calls are TRBV20-1 and TRBJ2-5; the match to TRBD2 covers 13 bases. CDR3 size: 15 residues. The germline V gene has CDR1 DFQATT and CDR2 SNEGSKA (reference sequence). J gave up 3 bases and V 6 bases, and 7 bases lay outside the gene matches. CDR3 sequence: CSARTSGSLKETQYF. CDR3 DNA (partial): TGCAGTGCCAGGACTAGCGGGAGTTTAAAAGAGACC.

The covered CDR3 bases are TGTGCCAGTAGTATAGGGACAGGGGACGCAGATACG. As protein: CASSIGTGDADT. In full, the CDR3 reads CASSIGTGDADTQYF. The genes are TRBV19 and TRBJ2-3; 9 bases agree with TRBD1. Read sequence stops 3 residues before the CDR3 end, and the germline J gene provides the missing end. Germline lookup yields CDR1 LNHDA and CDR2 SQIVND (reference sequence). Germline trimming cut 1 base from V and 4 bases from J; bases unmatched to any gene: 3. CDR3 length: 15 residues.

A remark on this clone: Read sequence stops 3 residues before the CDR3 end, and the germline J gene provides the missing end. This chain joins TRBV18 and TRBJ2-7, with 9 bases matching TRBD2. This CDR3 region has 15 residues. V dropped 3 bases and J dropped 2; count of bases not matched to a gene: 5. CDR1 and CDR2 (germline): KGHSH, LQKENI. The CDR3 is CASSPGTSRTYEQYF. The part of the CDR3 DNA that was read is TGTGCCAGCTCACCGGGGACTAGCCGTACCTACGAG.

Concerning this clone: The missing CDR3 end, 3 residues past where the read stops, is filled in from the germline J gene. The chain links TRBV20-1 to TRBJ1-6; 7 bases line up with TRBD1. V was pared by 0 bases and J by 6 bases, with 5 bases of the junction left unmatched. In germline, CDR1 is DFQATT, CDR2 SNEGSKA (reference sequence). CDR3 length: 15 amino acids. CDR3: CSARDPQGGNSPLHF. CDR3 DNA, as far as it was read: TGCAGTGCTAGAGATCCCCAGGGGGGTAATTCACCC.

As for this clone: The read gets to within 3 residues of the CDR3 end, and the germline J gene fills in the rest. The chain combines TRBV5-1 with TRBJ1-3; D is undetermined. The V gene's germline CDR1 is SGHRS and CDR2 YFSETQ. The CDR3 sequence is 17 residues long. Between the trimmed V and J ends, which lost 0 bases and 0 bases, there was a span of 13 bases. CDR3 sequence: CASSLVPGSLSGNTIYF. The CDR3 bases that were read are TGCGCCAGCAGCTTGGTTCCGGGGTCACTCTCTGGAAACACC.

Remarks on this clone: The read gets to within 3 residues of the CDR3 end, and the germline J gene fills in the rest. V is TRBV20-1 and J is TRBJ2-7; D is perhaps TRBD1 (5 bases). V was pared by 5 bases and J by 3 bases, with 14 bases between. Germline CDR1 is DFQATT and CDR2 is SNEGSKA (reference sequence). The CDR3 is 13 residues long. The CDR3 DNA, read in part, is TGCAGTGCTCCGCATTATCAGGGCTACGAG. It specifies CSAPHYQGYE. The entire CDR3 reads CSAPHYQGYEQYF.

Of note for this clone: The junction departs from germline at one end; a sequencing error may be responsible. The read terminates 3 residues ahead of where the CDR3 ends, so the germline J gene completes it. The gene calls are TRBV7-8 and TRBJ1-1; 7 bases fit TRBD1. There are 14 residues in the CDR3. In germline, CDR1 is SGHVS, CDR2 FQNEAQ. CDR3: CANSSRQGRSEAFF. The CDR3 DNA, read in part, is TGTGCCAACAGCTCCCGACAGGGAAGGTCTGAA.

About this clone: The read terminates 3 residues before the CDR3 end, so the remaining end is supplied by the germline J gene. The chain carries TRBV5-1 and TRBJ2-5; 11 bases are shared with TRBD1. Germline V gene lookup returns CDR1 SGHRS and CDR2 YFSETQ. Trimming took 2 bases from V and 5 from J; bases not matched to a gene: 8. CDR3 length: 16 amino acids. CDR3 in amino acids: CASSFRTGGAWETQYF. Incomplete CDR3 DNA: TGCGCCAGCAGCTTCCGGACAGGGGGCGCATGGGAGACC.

A remark on this clone: The missing CDR3 end, 3 residues past where the read stops, is filled in from the germline J gene. The chain recombines TRBV7-2 with TRBJ1-1; a weak D match, TRBD1 (5 bases). V was cut by 5 bases and J by 4 bases, with 17 bases left in between. This CDR3 contains 15 residues. CDR1 is SGHTA, CDR2 FQGNSA, per germline. The CDR3 bases that were read are TGTGCCAGCAGCCCCGGTGGGCCCGGGGGCACTGAA. Protein sequence: CASSPGGPGGTE. The whole CDR3 sequence is CASSPGGPGGTEAFF.

As concerns this clone: With the read ending 3 residues before the CDR3 end, the germline J gene is used to fill in that end. The chain recombines TRBV7-1 with TRBJ2-4; maybe TRBD1 (6 bases). TRBV7-1 is annotated as an ORF whose role is uncertain. The CDR3 runs to 20 residues. Trimming removed 3 bases at V and 1 base at J, with 25 bases between. This chain's CDR3 is CASSSYRVPTLGFAKNIQYF. The part of the CDR3 DNA that was read is TGTGCCAGCAGCTCCTACAGGGTTCCTACGTTGGGTTTTGCCAAAAACATT.